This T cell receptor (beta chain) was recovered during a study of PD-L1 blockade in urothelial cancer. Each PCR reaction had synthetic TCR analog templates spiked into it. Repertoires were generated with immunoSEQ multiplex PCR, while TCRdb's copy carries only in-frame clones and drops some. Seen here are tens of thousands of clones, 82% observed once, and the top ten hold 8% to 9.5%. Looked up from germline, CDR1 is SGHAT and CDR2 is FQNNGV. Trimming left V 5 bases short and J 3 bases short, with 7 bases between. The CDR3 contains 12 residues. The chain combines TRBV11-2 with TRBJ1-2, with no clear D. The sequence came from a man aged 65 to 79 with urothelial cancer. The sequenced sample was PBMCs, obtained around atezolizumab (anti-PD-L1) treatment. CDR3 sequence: CASSRVHYGYTF. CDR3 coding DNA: TGTGCCAGCAGCCGAGTCCACTATGGCTACACCTTC.